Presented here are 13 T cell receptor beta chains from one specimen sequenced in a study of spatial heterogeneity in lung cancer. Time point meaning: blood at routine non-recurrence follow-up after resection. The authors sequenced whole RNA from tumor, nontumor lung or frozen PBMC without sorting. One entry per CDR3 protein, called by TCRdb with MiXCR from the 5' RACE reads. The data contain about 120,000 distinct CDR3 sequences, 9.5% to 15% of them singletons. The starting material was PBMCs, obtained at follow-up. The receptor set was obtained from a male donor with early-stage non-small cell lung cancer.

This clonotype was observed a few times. The CDR3 is CASSLVHSTYEQYF. CDR3 coding DNA: TGTGCCAGCAGCTTGGTCCATAGTACCTACGAGCAGTACTTC. The chain employs TRBV5-5 and TRBJ2-7, with D unclear. Germline V lookup: CDR1 SGHKS, CDR2 YYEKEE (reference sequence). V was trimmed by 0 bases and J by 2 bases, leaving 9 bases between them. The CDR3 loop spans 14 amino acids.

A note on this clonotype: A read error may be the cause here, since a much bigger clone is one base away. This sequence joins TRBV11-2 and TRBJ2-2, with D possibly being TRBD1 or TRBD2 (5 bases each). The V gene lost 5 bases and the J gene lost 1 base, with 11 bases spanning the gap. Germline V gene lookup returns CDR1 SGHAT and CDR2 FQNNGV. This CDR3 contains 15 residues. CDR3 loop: CASSPGTRNTGELFF. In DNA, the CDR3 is TGTGCCAGCAGCCCTGGGACGAGGAACACCGGGGAGCTGTTTTTT.

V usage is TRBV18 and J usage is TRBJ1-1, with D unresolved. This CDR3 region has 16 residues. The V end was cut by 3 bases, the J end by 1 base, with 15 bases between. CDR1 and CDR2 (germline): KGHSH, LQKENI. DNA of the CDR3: TGTGCCAGCTCACCGAGGGCGAGGGCGGCGAACACTGAAGCTTTCTTT. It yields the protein CASSPRARAANTEAFF.

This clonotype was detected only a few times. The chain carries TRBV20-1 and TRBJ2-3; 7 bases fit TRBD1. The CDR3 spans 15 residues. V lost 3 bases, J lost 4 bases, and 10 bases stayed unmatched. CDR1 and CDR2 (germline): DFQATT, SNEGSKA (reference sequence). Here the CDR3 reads CSARKGQTKADTQYF. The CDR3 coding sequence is TGCAGTGCTAGGAAGGGACAGACTAAGGCAGATACGCAGTATTTT.

The CDR3 DNA reads as TGTGCCAGCAGCGTACGAGGAGACAATGAGCAGTTCTTC. This gives the protein CASSVRGDNEQFF. The J gene is TRBJ2-1, the V gene TRBV9; D is unclear. Germline CDR1 SGDLS, CDR2 YYNGEE. V was pared by 1 base and J by 5 bases, with 7 bases between. The CDR3 spans 13 residues.

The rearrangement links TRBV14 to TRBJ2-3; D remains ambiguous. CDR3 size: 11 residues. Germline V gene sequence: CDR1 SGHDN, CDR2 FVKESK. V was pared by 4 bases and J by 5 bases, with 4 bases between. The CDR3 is CASSRKDTQYF. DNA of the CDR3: TGTGCCAGCAGCCGTAAAGATACGCAGTATTTT.

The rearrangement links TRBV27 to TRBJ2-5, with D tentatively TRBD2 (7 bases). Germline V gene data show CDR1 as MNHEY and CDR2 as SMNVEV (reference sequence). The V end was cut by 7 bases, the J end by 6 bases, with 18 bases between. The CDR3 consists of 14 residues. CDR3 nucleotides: TGTGCCAGCATGCGGACGGGGGGCGGGCAGACCCAGTACTTC. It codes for CASMRTGGGQTQYF.

DNA of the CDR3: TGTGCCAGCAGTTTACTACAGAATAATTCACCCCTCCACTTT. Residues: CASSLLQNNSPLHF. This rearrangement joins TRBV12-3 or TRBV12-4 to TRBJ1-6, with no clear D. This CDR3 region has 14 residues. Trimming took 2 bases from V and 5 from J, leaving 7 bases between them.

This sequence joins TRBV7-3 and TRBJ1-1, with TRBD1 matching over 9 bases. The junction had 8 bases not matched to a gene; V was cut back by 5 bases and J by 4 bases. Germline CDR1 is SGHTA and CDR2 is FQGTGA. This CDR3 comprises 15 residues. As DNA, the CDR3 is TGTGCCAGCAGCCCACAGGGGGCGGCAAGCACTGAAGCTTTCTTT. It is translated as CASSPQGAASTEAFF.

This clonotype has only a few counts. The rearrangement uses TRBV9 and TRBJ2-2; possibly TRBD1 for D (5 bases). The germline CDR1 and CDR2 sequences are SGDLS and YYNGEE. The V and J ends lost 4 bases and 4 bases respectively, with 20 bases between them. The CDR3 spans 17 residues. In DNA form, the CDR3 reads TGTGCCAGCAGCCTAGAACAAAGGGGTATGGGCACCGGGGAGCTGTTTTTT. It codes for CASSLEQRGMGTGELFF.

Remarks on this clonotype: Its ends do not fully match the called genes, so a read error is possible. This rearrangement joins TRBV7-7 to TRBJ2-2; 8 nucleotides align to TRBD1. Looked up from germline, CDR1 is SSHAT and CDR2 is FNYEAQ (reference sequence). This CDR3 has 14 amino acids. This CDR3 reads CASSSQGATGELFF. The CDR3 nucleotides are TGTGCTAGCAGCTCCCAGGGGGCCACCGGGGAGCTGTTTTTT. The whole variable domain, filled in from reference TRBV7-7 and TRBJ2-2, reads GAGVSQSPRYKVTKRGQDVTLRCDPISSHATLYWYQQALGQGPEFLTYFNYEAQPDKSGLPSDRFSAERPEGSISTLTIQRTEQRDSAMYRCASSSQGATGELFFGEGSRLTVL.

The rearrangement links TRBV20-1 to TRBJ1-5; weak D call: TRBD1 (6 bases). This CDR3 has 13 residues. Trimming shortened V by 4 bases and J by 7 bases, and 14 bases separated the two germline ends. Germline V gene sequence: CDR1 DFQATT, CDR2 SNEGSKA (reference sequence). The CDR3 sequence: CSAMKGGDQPQHF. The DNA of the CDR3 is TGCAGTGCTATGAAGGGGGGTGACCAGCCCCAGCATTTT.

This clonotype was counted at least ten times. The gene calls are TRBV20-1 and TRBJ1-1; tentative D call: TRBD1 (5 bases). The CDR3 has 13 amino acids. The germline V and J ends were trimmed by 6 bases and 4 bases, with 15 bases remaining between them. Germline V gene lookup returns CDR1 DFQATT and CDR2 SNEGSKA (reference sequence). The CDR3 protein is CSARPMGGTEAFF. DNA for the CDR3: TGCAGTGCACGACCGATGGGGGGCACTGAAGCTTTCTTT.